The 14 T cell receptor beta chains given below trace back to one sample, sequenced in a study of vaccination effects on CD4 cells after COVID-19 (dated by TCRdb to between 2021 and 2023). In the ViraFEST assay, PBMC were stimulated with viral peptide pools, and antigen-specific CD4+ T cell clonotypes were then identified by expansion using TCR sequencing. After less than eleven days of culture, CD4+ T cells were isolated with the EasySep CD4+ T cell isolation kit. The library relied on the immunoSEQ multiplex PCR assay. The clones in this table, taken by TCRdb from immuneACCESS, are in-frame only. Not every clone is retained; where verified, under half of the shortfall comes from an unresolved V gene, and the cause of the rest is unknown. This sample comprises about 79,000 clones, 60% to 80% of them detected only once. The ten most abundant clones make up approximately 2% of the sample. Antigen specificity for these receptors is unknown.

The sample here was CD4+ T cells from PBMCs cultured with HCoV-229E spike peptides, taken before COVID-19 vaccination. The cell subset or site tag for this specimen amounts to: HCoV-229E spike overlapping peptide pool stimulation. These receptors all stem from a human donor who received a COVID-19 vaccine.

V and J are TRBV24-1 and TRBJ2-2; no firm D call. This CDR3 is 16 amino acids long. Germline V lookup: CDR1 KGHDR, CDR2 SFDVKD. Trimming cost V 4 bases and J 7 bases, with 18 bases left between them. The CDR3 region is CATSDPSPPHSGELFF. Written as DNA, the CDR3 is TGTGCCACCAGTGACCCGTCACCCCCCCATAGCGGGGAGCTGTTTTTT.

CDR3 in amino acids: CASSPSGSSYNEQFF. In nucleotides, the CDR3 is TGTGCCAGCAGCCCGTCCGGGAGCTCCTACAATGAGCAGTTCTTC. The V and J genes are TRBV7-3 and TRBJ2-1; TRBD2 might be the D (6 bases). CDR3 size: 15 residues. The V end was cut by 5 bases, the J end by 0 bases, with 11 bases between. Germline V gene sequence: CDR1 SGHTA, CDR2 FQGTGA.

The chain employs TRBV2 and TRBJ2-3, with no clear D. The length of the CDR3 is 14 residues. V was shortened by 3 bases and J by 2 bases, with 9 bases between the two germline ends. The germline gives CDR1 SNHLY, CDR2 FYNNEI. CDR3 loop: CASSELPYTDTQYF. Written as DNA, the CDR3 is TGTGCCAGCAGTGAGCTCCCATACACAGATACGCAGTATTTT. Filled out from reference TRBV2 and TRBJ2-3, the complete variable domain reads EPEVTQTPSHQVTQMGQEVILRCVPISNHLYFYWYRQILGQKVEFLVSFYNNEISEKSEIFDDQFSVERPDGSNFTLKIRSTKLEDSAMYFCASSELPYTDTQYFGPGTRLTVL.

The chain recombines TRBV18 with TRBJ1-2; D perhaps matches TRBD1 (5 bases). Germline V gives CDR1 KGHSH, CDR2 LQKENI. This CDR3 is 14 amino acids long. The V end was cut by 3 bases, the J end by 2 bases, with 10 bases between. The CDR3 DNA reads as TGTGCCAGCTCACCCAGTGCAGGGAACTATGGCTACACCTTC. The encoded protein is CASSPSAGNYGYTF.

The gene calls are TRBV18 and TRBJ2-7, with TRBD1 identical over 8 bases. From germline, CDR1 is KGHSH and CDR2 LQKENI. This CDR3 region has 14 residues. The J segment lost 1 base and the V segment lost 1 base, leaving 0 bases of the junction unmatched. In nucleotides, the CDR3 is TGTGCCAGCTCACCACGGACAGGGTCCTACGAGCAGTACGTC. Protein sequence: CASSPRTGSYEQYV.

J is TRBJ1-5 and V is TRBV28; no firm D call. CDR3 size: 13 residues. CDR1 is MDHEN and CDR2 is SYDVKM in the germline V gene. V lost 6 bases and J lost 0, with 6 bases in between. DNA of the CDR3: TGTGCCAGCAGGAGAGTTAGCAATCAGCCCCAGCATTTT. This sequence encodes CASRRVSNQPQHF.

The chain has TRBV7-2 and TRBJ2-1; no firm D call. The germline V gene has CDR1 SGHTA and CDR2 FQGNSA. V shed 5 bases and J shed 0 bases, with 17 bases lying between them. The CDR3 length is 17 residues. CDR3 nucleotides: TGTGCCAGCAGCCCCCAGCCGGGCACCCCCTCCTACAATGAGCAGTTCTTC. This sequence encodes CASSPQPGTPSYNEQFF.

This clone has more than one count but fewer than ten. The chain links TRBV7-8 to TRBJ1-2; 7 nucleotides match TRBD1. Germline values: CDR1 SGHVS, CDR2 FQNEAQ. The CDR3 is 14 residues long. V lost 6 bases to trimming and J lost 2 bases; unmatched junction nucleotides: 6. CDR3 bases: TGTGCCAGCAGTCCGGGACAGCACAACTATGGCTACACCTTC. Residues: CASSPGQHNYGYTF.

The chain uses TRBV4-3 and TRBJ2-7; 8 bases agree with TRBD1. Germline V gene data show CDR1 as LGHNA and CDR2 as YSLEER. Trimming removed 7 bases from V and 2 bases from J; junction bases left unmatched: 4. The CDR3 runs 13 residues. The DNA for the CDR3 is TGCGCCAGCACTCCGGACAGGGCCTACGAGCAGTACGTC. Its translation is CASTPDRAYEQYV.

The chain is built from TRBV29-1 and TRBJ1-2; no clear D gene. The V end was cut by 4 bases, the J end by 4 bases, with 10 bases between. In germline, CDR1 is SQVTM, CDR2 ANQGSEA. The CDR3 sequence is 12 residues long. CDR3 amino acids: CSVVGSGYGYTF. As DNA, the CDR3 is TGCAGCGTTGTTGGGTCGGGCTATGGCTACACCTTC.

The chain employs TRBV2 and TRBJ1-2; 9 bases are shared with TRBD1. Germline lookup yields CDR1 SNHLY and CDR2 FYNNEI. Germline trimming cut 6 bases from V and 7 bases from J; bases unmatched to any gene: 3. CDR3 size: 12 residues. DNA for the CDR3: TGTGCCAGCAGACAGGGGGCGGGTGGCTACACCTTC. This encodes CASRQGAGGYTF.

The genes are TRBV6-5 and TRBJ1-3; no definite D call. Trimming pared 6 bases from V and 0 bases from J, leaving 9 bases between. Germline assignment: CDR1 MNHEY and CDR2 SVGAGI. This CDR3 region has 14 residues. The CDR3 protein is CASRKMSSGNTIYF. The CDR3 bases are TGTGCCAGCAGGAAGATGAGCTCTGGAAACACCATATATTTT.

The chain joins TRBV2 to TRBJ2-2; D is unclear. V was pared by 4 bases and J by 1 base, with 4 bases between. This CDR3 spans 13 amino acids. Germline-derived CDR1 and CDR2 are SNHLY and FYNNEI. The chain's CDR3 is CASSVKNTGELFF. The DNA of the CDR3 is TGTGCCAGCAGTGTTAAGAACACCGGGGAGCTGTTTTTT. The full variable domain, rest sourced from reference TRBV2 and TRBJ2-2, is EPEVTQTPSHQVTQMGQEVILRCVPISNHLYFYWYRQILGQKVEFLVSFYNNEISEKSEIFDDQFSVERPDGSNFTLKIRSTKLEDSAMYFCASSVKNTGELFFGEGSRLTVL.

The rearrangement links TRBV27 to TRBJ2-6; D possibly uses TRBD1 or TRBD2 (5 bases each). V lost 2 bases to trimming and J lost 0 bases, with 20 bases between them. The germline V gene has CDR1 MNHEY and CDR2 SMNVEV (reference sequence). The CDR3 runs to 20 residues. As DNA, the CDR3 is TGTGCCAGCAGTTTAGGGATGAGGGGCAGTTCCCTCTCTGGGGCCAACGTCCTGACTTTC. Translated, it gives CASSLGMRGSSLSGANVLTF.